These 30 T cell receptor beta chains were sequenced from one sample in a study of neoadjuvant anti-PD-1 for oral cavity cancer. Time point in this sample: after neoadjuvant nivolumab, at surgical resection. Profiled with immunoSEQ multiplex PCR; TCRdb holds only in-frame clones, not every one. The sample shows approximately 43,000 clones, 65% to 80% of them seen only once. The sequenced sample was PBMCs, obtained after nivolumab (anti-PD-1) treatment. Source of these receptors: a person between 35 and 79 years old with oral cavity squamous cell carcinoma.

Remarks on this clone: One end of the junction does not line up with germline, which may come from a read error. The genes are TRBV6-1 and TRBJ1-1; D is unresolved. The CDR3 spans 13 residues. The germline V gene encodes CDR1 MNHNS and CDR2 SASEGT. The CDR3 is CASSEAAGVWRIF. The CDR3 nucleotides are TGTGCCAGCAGTGAAGCAGCCGGGGTCTGGCGGATCTTT.

This clone appeared a few times. The V and J genes are TRBV29-1 and TRBJ1-1; D may be TRBD1 (6 bases). The ends were cut back, 5 bases at V and 5 bases at J, with 15 bases in the middle. This CDR3 comprises 13 residues. Germline CDR1 reads SQVTM; CDR2 reads ANQGSEA. CDR3 coding DNA: TGCAGCGTTCAAACAGGGATGGGGACTGAAGCTTTCTTT. This translates into CSVQTGMGTEAFF.

This rearrangement joins TRBV4-1 to TRBJ2-7, with a weak D call TRBD2 (5 bases). The CDR3 extends over 15 amino acids. In germline, CDR1 is MGHRA, CDR2 YSYEKL. Deletions cut 1 base from V and 0 bases from J, with 10 bases between. The CDR3 region is CASSQGGGSSYEQYF. The CDR3 nucleotides are TGCGCCAGCAGCCAAGGGGGTGGGAGCTCCTACGAGCAGTACTTC.

This sequence joins TRBV18 and TRBJ1-2; 7 nucleotides align to TRBD1. The CDR3 sequence is 13 residues long. Germline CDR1 reads KGHSH; CDR2 reads LQKENI. V lost 1 base to trimming and J lost 8 bases; unmatched junction nucleotides: 4. As DNA, the CDR3 is TGTGCCAGCTCACCACTAGGGACAGAGGGCTACACCTTC. Translation: CASSPLGTEGYTF.

This chain joins TRBV7-6 and TRBJ1-2; D is uncertain. Trimming pared 3 bases from V and 4 bases from J, leaving 15 bases between. This CDR3 contains 15 residues. Per germline, CDR1 SGHVS and CDR2 FNYEAQ. The chain's CDR3 is CASSFAQAAFYGYTF. The CDR3 DNA reads TGTGCCAGCAGCTTCGCTCAGGCAGCTTTCTATGGCTACACCTTC.

The chain is built from TRBV5-6 and TRBJ2-4, with 7 bases lining up with TRBD2. The CDR3 spans 14 residues. The V and J ends lost 3 bases and 6 bases, in that order; junction bases with no gene match: 6. The germline V gene encodes CDR1 SGHDT and CDR2 YYEEEE. CDR3 amino acids: CASSSGRVRNIQYF. The CDR3 DNA follows: TGTGCCAGCAGCTCAGGGAGGGTTAGAAACATTCAGTACTTC. The variable domain in full, completed from reference TRBV5-6 and TRBJ2-4, reads DAGVTQSPTHLIKTRGQQVTLRCSPKSGHDTVSWYQQALGQGPQFIFQYYEEEERQRGNFPDRFSGHQFPNYSSELNVNALLLGDSALYLCASSSGRVRNIQYFGAGTRLSVL.

The genes are TRBV15 and TRBJ1-5; D uncertain. The germline CDR1 and CDR2 sequences are LNHNV and YYDKDF (reference sequence). The length of the CDR3 is 14 residues. Trimming stripped 1 base from V and 1 base from J, with 5 bases between. CDR3 loop: CATSRGVSNQPQHF. CDR3 nucleotide sequence: TGTGCCACCAGCAGAGGAGTAAGCAATCAGCCCCAGCATTTT.

CDR3 amino acids: CASSQGETITGELFF. The CDR3 nucleotides are TGCGCCAGCAGCCAAGGGGAGACGATCACCGGGGAGCTGTTTTTT. V is TRBV4-1 and J is TRBJ2-2; weak D call: TRBD2 (5 bases). CDR1 and CDR2 from the germline V gene are MGHRA and YSYEKL. The CDR3 consists of 15 residues. Trimming took off 1 base at V and 4 bases at J, with 10 bases between the two ends.

This clone was observed a few times. The chain recombines TRBV5-1 with TRBJ2-7, with D possibly being TRBD2 (6 bases). Germline values: CDR1 SGHRS, CDR2 YFSETQ. The CDR3 is 14 amino acids. The V and J ends lost 5 bases and 1 base respectively, with 13 bases between them. CDR3 DNA: TGCGCCAGCAGTCGGGACTCCGCTTCCTACGAGCAGTACTTC. Translation: CASSRDSASYEQYF. The whole variable domain, remainder taken from reference TRBV5-1 and TRBJ2-7, is KAGVTQTPRYLIKTRGQQVTLSCSPISGHRSVSWYQQTPGQGLQFLFEYFSETQRNKGNFPGRFSGRQFSNSRSEMNVSTLELGDSALYLCASSRDSASYEQYFGPGTRLTVT.

CDR3 bases: TGCGCCAGCAGCCAGGGTAAACTAGCGGGAGGGTACGAGCAGTACTTC. It encodes CASSQGKLAGGYEQYF. V and J are TRBV4-1 and TRBJ2-7, with 13 bases aligning to TRBD2. The junction had 6 bases not matched to a gene; V was cut back by 3 bases and J by 4 bases. The CDR3 has 16 residues. Germline CDR1 reads MGHRA; CDR2 reads YSYEKL.

The rearrangement links TRBV5-1 to TRBJ2-7; 7 nucleotides agree with TRBD2. V lost 0 bases to trimming and J lost 2 bases; unmatched junction nucleotides: 5. Germline V gene sequence: CDR1 SGHRS, CDR2 YFSETQ. The length of the CDR3 is 15 residues. The DNA of the CDR3 is TGCGCCAGCAGCTTGGGGACTAGTTTAACCTACGAGCAGTACTTC. Its protein product is CASSLGTSLTYEQYF. The entire variable domain, with the rest obtained from reference TRBV5-1 and TRBJ2-7, is as follows: KAGVTQTPRYLIKTRGQQVTLSCSPISGHRSVSWYQQTPGQGLQFLFEYFSETQRNKGNFPGRFSGRQFSNSRSEMNVSTLELGDSALYLCASSLGTSLTYEQYFGPGTRLTVT.

This chain joins TRBV4-1 and TRBJ2-7; D remains unclear. V gave up 0 bases and J gave up 2 bases, with 8 bases separating them. Germline CDR1 is MGHRA and CDR2 is YSYEKL. This CDR3 comprises 14 residues. The CDR3 region is CASSQDVATYEQYF. As DNA, the CDR3 is TGCGCCAGCAGCCAAGACGTCGCGACCTACGAGCAGTACTTC.

J is TRBJ1-1 and V is TRBV7-8; the D is unclear. Germline CDR1 is SGHVS and CDR2 is FQNEAQ. The length of the CDR3 is 13 residues. The V gene lost 3 bases and the J gene lost 0 bases, with 5 bases spanning the gap. CDR3 DNA sequence: TGTGCCAGCAGCTTCCAGATGAACACTGAAGCTTTCTTT. It encodes CASSFQMNTEAFF.

The J gene is TRBJ2-7, the V gene TRBV6-1, with D tentatively TRBD1 or TRBD2 (6 bases each). Germline CDR1 MNHNS, CDR2 SASEGT. This CDR3 spans 14 amino acids. The V end was cut by 7 bases, the J end by 3 bases, with 16 bases between. The DNA for the CDR3 is TGTGCCAGCAACGAAGGGGGGTGGATCTACGAGCAGTACTTC. Protein: CASNEGGWIYEQYF.

V usage is TRBV2 and J usage is TRBJ2-5; possibly TRBD1 for D (6 bases). Trimming took 8 bases from V and 3 from J, leaving 13 bases between them. The CDR3 length is 13 residues. Germline V gene sequence: CDR1 SNHLY, CDR2 FYNNEI. The CDR3 sequence: CASRGQPKETQYF. Written as DNA, the CDR3 is TGTGCCAGCCGCGGACAGCCAAAAGAGACCCAGTACTTC.

CDR3 protein: CASAQGRNTEAFF. The CDR3 DNA reads as TGTGCCAGCGCACAGGGTCGGAACACTGAAGCTTTCTTT. This rearrangement joins TRBV11-2 to TRBJ1-1; tentative D call: TRBD1 (6 bases). The germline gives CDR1 SGHAT, CDR2 FQNNGV. The length of the CDR3 is 13 residues. V was pared by 8 bases and J by 1 base, with 11 bases between.

This clone was seen once. The V and J genes are TRBV28 and TRBJ2-2; 7 bases match TRBD1. CDR1 and CDR2 (germline): MDHEN, SYDVKM. The trim removed 6 bases at V and 5 bases at J, leaving 6 bases unmatched. The CDR3 sequence is 14 residues long. The CDR3 is CASRRQGSTGELFF. The CDR3 DNA follows: TGTGCCAGCAGACGACAGGGTTCAACCGGGGAGCTGTTTTTT.

A single count supports this clone. The genes are TRBV21-1 and TRBJ1-5; TRBD1 reflects the table's D call only, with no check against the DNA. TRBV21-1 is shown as a pseudogene. The CDR3 extends over 16 amino acids. The chain's CDR3 is CASSKVVLTNNQPQHF. For the CDR3, the DNA is TGTGCCAGCAGCAAAGTGGTCCTGACAAACAATCAGCCCCAGCATTTT.

The V call is TRBV19, the J call TRBJ2-3; 9 nucleotides match TRBD2. This CDR3 has 16 amino acids. Germline CDR1 and CDR2: LNHDA and SQIVND (reference sequence). J lost 5 bases, V lost 5 bases, and 11 bases had no gene match. CDR3 sequence: CASSPLGGGAGDTQYF. The DNA of the CDR3 is TGTGCCAGTAGTCCCCTGGGCGGGGGGGCCGGAGATACGCAGTATTTT.

The chain links TRBV2 to TRBJ2-7; possibly TRBD1 for D (7 bases). Trimming left V 9 bases short and J 3 bases short, with 15 bases between. CDR1 is SNHLY, CDR2 FYNNEI, per germline. CDR3 length: 13 amino acids. CDR3 sequence: CASWRGQGYEQYF. CDR3 coding DNA: TGTGCCAGTTGGAGGGGGCAGGGCTACGAGCAGTACTTC.

The V gene is TRBV5-4, the J gene TRBJ1-4; 9 nucleotides agree with TRBD1. Germline loops: CDR1 SGHNT, CDR2 YYREEE (reference sequence). The CDR3 spans 16 residues. The V gene end was trimmed by 3 bases and the J gene end by 2 bases; junction bases not matched to a gene: 5. The CDR3 region is CASSSGQGRTNEKLFF. CDR3 in DNA: TGTGCCAGCAGCTCGGGACAGGGTAGGACTAATGAAAAACTGTTTTTT.

For the CDR3, the DNA is TGTGCCAGTAGGGACAGGGCAAACACTGAAGCTTTCTTT. Its translation: CASRDRANTEAFF. This chain uses TRBV19 with TRBJ1-1; 8 bases match TRBD1. Trimming cost V 6 bases and J 2 bases; bases outside gene matches: 2. CDR3 length: 13 residues. Germline-derived CDR1 and CDR2 are LNHDA and SQIVND (reference sequence).

The rearrangement joins TRBV10-2 to TRBJ1-6; 9 nucleotides agree with TRBD1. The V gene's germline CDR1 is WSHSY and CDR2 SAAADI. The V segment lost 10 bases and the J segment 5 bases; nucleotides outside the gene matches: 6. The CDR3 extends over 14 amino acids. The CDR3 bases are TGCGCCACCTGTAGGGACAGGGATAATTCACCCCTCCACTTT. Translation gives CATCRDRDNSPLHF.

This clone was picked up one time. The CDR3 region is CASSAGETETQYF. The DNA for the CDR3 is TGTGCCAGCAGCGCCGGGGAGACGGAGACCCAGTACTTC. V is TRBV5-4 and J is TRBJ2-5, with TRBD2 as a possible D gene (5 bases). This CDR3 comprises 13 residues. Trimming cost V 4 bases and J 5 bases, with 12 bases left between them. Germline V lookup: CDR1 SGHNT, CDR2 YYREEE (reference sequence).

This clone is labeled medium-sized. DNA of the CDR3: TGTGCCAGCAGCCCCCCGACAGGGGGCGCGGGGAATGAGCAGTTCTTC. Translation gives CASSPPTGGAGNEQFF. This chain links TRBV13 with TRBJ2-1; TRBD1 matches at 10 bases. The CDR3 spans 16 residues. V was clipped by 5 bases and J by 7 bases; unmatched bases: 11. Germline assignment: CDR1 PRHDT and CDR2 FYEKMQ (reference sequence).

This clone was seen more than once but under ten times. This chain joins TRBV6-1 and TRBJ2-7; D not resolved. Germline V CDR1 and CDR2: MNHNS, SASEGT. The CDR3 contains 17 residues. Trimming cost V 0 bases and J 4 bases, with 19 bases left between them. DNA of the CDR3: TGTGCCAGCAGTGAAGCCTGGAGAGAGAGTGAAGAATACGAGCAGTACTTC. It translates to CASSEAWRESEEYEQYF.

V is TRBV5-6 and J is TRBJ1-6; D gene unclear. This CDR3 has 17 amino acids. The germline CDR1 and CDR2 sequences are SGHDT and YYEEEE. V lost 4 bases and J lost 5, with 19 bases in between. The CDR3 spells CASSALGINANNSPLHF. CDR3 nucleotide sequence: TGTGCCAGCAGCGCCCTGGGCATCAACGCCAATAATTCACCCCTCCACTTT.

This chain joins TRBV30 and TRBJ1-3; 7 bases agree with TRBD1. The CDR3 has 20 residues. Germline V gene data show CDR1 as GTSNPN and CDR2 as SVGIG (reference sequence). J lost 3 bases, V lost 0 bases, and 20 bases had no gene match. CDR3 protein: CAWSVKIRTGARQFGNTIYF. The CDR3 DNA reads as TGTGCCTGGAGTGTAAAGATCAGGACAGGAGCCCGGCAATTTGGAAACACCATATATTTT.

The table lists this clone with a count of one. The J gene is TRBJ2-3, the V gene TRBV11-2; 10 bases match TRBD2. Germline trimming cut 3 bases from V and 1 base from J; bases unmatched to any gene: 1. The germline V gene encodes CDR1 SGHAT and CDR2 FQNNGV. This CDR3 is 15 amino acids long. The CDR3 here is CASSFTSGGTDTQYF. The CDR3 DNA reads as TGTGCCAGCAGCTTCACTAGCGGGGGCACAGATACGCAGTATTTT.

The rearrangement links TRBV5-1 to TRBJ1-2; weak D call: TRBD1 (5 bases). There are 13 residues in the CDR3. Per germline, CDR1 SGHRS and CDR2 YFSETQ. The V end lost 4 bases, the J end lost 3 bases, and 10 bases lay between the germline ends. DNA for the CDR3: TGCGCCAGCAGCGTCGACAGTGACTATGGCTACACCTTC. Protein sequence: CASSVDSDYGYTF.